This TCR beta chain was sequenced during a study of spatial heterogeneity in lung cancer. Study observations and caveats: Tumor mutation count correlated with how many alpha and beta TCRs expanded intratumorally. Expanded TCRs classified as ubiquitous or regional were counted, and these counts tracked ubiquitous and regional nonsynonymous mutations, respectively.

Stated time point: sample taken at primary tumor resection. The donors comprised approximately 72 untreated early-stage non-small cell lung cancer patients. TCRdb redid the calling of the 5' RACE reads with MiXCR, one entry per CDR3 protein. Here the sample spans about 12,000 distinct CDR3 sequences, 4.5% to 6.5% being singletons. V was trimmed by 3 bases and J by 0 bases, leaving 12 bases between them. Germline V lookup: CDR1 SGHDT, CDR2 YYEEEE. This CDR3 has 15 residues. This clonotype was seen only a few times. What it binds is not known. The V call is TRBV5-6, the J call TRBJ1-2; a possible D gene is TRBD1 (6 bases). The receptor was isolated from a male donor with early-stage non-small cell lung cancer. The source was lung tumor tissue, collected at surgery. The CDR3: CASSSLDRANYGYTF. The CDR3 DNA reads as TGTGCCAGCAGCTCCCTGGACAGAGCTAACTATGGCTACACCTTC. Full variable domain (missing parts from reference TRBV5-6 and TRBJ1-2): DAGVTQSPTHLIKTRGQQVTLRCSPKSGHDTVSWYQQALGQGPQFIFQYYEEEERQRGNFPDRFSGHQFPNYSSELNVNALLLGDSALYLCASSSLDRANYGYTFGSGTRLTVV.